Below are 15 T cell receptor beta chains sequenced from a single sample in a study of CD8 T cells in ankylosing spondylitis. TCRdb independently ran MiXCR on the 5' RACE reads; one entry per CDR3 protein. The table has 700,000 or so distinct CDR3 sequences, roughly 20% seen once. Their antigens remain unidentified. General study findings and limits: Ankylosing spondylitis blood appeared to be characterized by a TCR beta motif of eight highly homologous variants.

Material for sequencing was blood, either unsorted or a sorted T cell fraction (not recorded which). The receptor source for this set is a male donor with ankylosing spondylitis.

This clonotype was seen only a few times. The CDR3 DNA is TGTGCCAGCAGCGTAGCTCGACACGACAACACCGGGGAGCTGTTTTTT. Translating gives CASSVARHDNTGELFF. V is TRBV9 and J is TRBJ2-2; D call uncertain. Trimming removed 0 bases at V and 2 bases at J, with 11 bases between. The V gene's germline CDR1 is SGDLS and CDR2 YYNGEE. This CDR3 spans 16 amino acids.

This clonotype has more than one count but fewer than ten. This chain uses TRBV9 with TRBJ2-1, with 8 positions matching TRBD1. V trimming: 4 bases; J trimming: 8 bases; junction bases outside the gene matches: 11. From germline, CDR1 is SGDLS and CDR2 YYNGEE. The CDR3 is made up of 15 amino acids. The CDR3 coding sequence is TGTGCCAGCAGCATTGGACAGGGTCTCATCGATGAGCAGTTCTTC. This sequence encodes CASSIGQGLIDEQFF.

The CDR3 is CASSMGLAGWDEQFF. CDR3 in DNA: TGTGCCAGCAGCATGGGACTAGCGGGGTGGGATGAGCAGTTCTTC. The chain has TRBV7-3 and TRBJ2-1, with TRBD2 matching over 13 bases. The junction had 6 bases not matched to a gene; V was cut back by 5 bases and J by 8 bases. Germline-derived CDR1 and CDR2 are SGHTA and FQGTGA. The CDR3 spans 15 residues.

This clonotype was seen a handful of times. The chain carries TRBV12-3 or TRBV12-4 and TRBJ2-7; the D gene could be TRBD1 or TRBD2 (6 bases each). V lost 4 bases to trimming and J lost 6 bases, with 22 bases between them. The CDR3 totals 16 residues. The CDR3 protein is CASSSSEGQGFLEQYF. CDR3 coding DNA: TGTGCCAGCAGTTCATCGGAGGGGCAGGGGTTTCTCGAGCAGTACTTC.

This chain connects TRBV12-3 or TRBV12-4 to TRBJ2-1; D is perhaps TRBD1 (5 bases). This CDR3 is built from 16 residues. The V end was cut by 6 bases, the J end by 0 bases, with 15 bases between. The chain's CDR3 is CASRAFGASSYNEQFF. The CDR3 coding sequence is TGTGCCAGCAGGGCCTTTGGGGCCAGCTCCTACAATGAGCAGTTCTTC.

The CDR3 nucleotides are TGCGCCAGCAGCCAAGATCCGGCAACCGGGGAGCTGTTTTTT. It translates to CASSQDPATGELFF. This chain joins TRBV4-1 and TRBJ2-2; D is uncertain. Trimming shortened V by 0 bases and J by 5 bases, and 7 bases separated the two germline ends. The CDR3 consists of 14 residues. Germline CDR1 and CDR2: MGHRA and YSYEKL.

This clonotype was detected ten times or more. V and J are TRBV10-3 and TRBJ2-3, with D hard to call. V dropped 7 bases and J dropped 2 bases, with 10 bases sitting between them. The CDR3 has 13 residues. Germline values: CDR1 ENHRY, CDR2 SYGVKD. The CDR3: CAITPGITDTQYF. The CDR3 nucleotides read TGTGCCATCACTCCGGGTATCACAGATACGCAGTATTTT.

This clonotype was found a few times. V gene TRBV4-3 combines with J gene TRBJ1-2; a possible D gene is TRBD1 (5 bases). With 0 bases removed from V and 4 bases from J, the gap between germline ends came to 15 bases. The CDR3 runs 16 residues. Germline CDR1 and CDR2: LGHNA and YSLEER. DNA of the CDR3: TGCGCCAGCAGCCAAGAACTCCGACAGAGAACCTATGGCTACACCTTC. This sequence encodes CASSQELRQRTYGYTF.

The J gene is TRBJ2-3, the V gene TRBV2; 8 nucleotides line up with TRBD2. This CDR3 contains 15 residues. Germline V gene data show CDR1 as SNHLY and CDR2 as FYNNEI. The V and J ends lost 4 bases and 6 bases, in that order; junction bases with no gene match: 9. CDR3 in DNA: TGTGCCAGCAGTGGCGCAGCGGGGGCACGGGATACGCAGTATTTT. It translates to CASSGAAGARDTQYF.

This clonotype was observed a handful of times. The chain employs TRBV12-3 or TRBV12-4 and TRBJ1-1, with D tentatively TRBD1 (6 bases). The CDR3 extends over 13 amino acids. V was clipped by 5 bases and J by 2 bases, with 9 bases between them. Written as DNA, the CDR3 is TGTGCCAGCAGTATCGGGACAAACACTGAAGCTTTCTTT. Protein sequence: CASSIGTNTEAFF.

This chain links TRBV10-3 with TRBJ2-5; TRBD2 matches 11 bases. CDR1 and CDR2 (germline): ENHRY, SYGVKD. Germline trimming cut 10 bases from V and 2 bases from J; bases unmatched to any gene: 9. The CDR3 spans 15 residues. Written as DNA, the CDR3 is TGTGCCACGGGGGGTGGGACTAGCGGACAAGAGACCCAGTACTTC. Translation: CATGGGTSGQETQYF.

This clonotype was observed a few times. This chain joins TRBV4-2 and TRBJ2-7; possibly TRBD1 for D (6 bases). The CDR3 runs 14 residues. Trimming took off 3 bases at V and 2 bases at J, with 11 bases between the two ends. Germline CDR1 and CDR2: LGHNA and YNFKEQ. CDR3 amino acids: CASSQARGAYEQYF. DNA for the CDR3: TGTGCCAGCAGCCAGGCCAGGGGAGCCTACGAGCAGTACTTC.

The chain joins TRBV24-1 to TRBJ2-3; no firm D call. CDR1 KGHDR and CDR2 SFDVKD come from the germline V gene. V lost 3 bases to trimming and J lost 2 bases, with 11 bases between them. This CDR3 has 15 amino acids. The CDR3 loop reads CATSDRQDPTDTQYF. DNA of the CDR3: TGTGCCACCAGTGATCGGCAGGACCCCACAGATACGCAGTATTTT.

This clonotype was detected many times. The chain couples TRBV3-1 to TRBJ2-5; D tentatively fits TRBD1 or TRBD2 (6 bases each). This CDR3 comprises 15 residues. V lost 4 bases to trimming and J lost 4 bases, with 16 bases between them. Germline V gene sequence: CDR1 LGHDT, CDR2 YNNKEL (reference sequence). The chain's CDR3 is CASSRNRGERETQYF. DNA for the CDR3: TGTGCCAGCAGCCGCAATAGGGGGGAACGAGAGACCCAGTACTTC.

This clonotype turned up a few times. The CDR3 sequence: CSVVAGKDEKLFF. CDR3 DNA sequence: TGCAGCGTTGTCGCAGGGAAGGATGAAAAACTGTTTTTT. J is TRBJ1-4 and V is TRBV29-1; D possibly corresponds to TRBD1 (5 bases). This CDR3 has 13 residues. The V end was cut by 4 bases, the J end by 6 bases, with 12 bases between. From germline, CDR1 is SQVTM and CDR2 ANQGSEA. Looking up the rest from reference TRBV29-1 and TRBJ1-4 gives the full variable domain: SAVISQKPSRDICQRGTSLTIQCQVDSQVTMMFWYRQQPGQSLTLIATANQGSEATYESGFVIDKFPISRPNLTFSTLTVSNMSPEDSSIYLCSVVAGKDEKLFFGSGTQLSVL.